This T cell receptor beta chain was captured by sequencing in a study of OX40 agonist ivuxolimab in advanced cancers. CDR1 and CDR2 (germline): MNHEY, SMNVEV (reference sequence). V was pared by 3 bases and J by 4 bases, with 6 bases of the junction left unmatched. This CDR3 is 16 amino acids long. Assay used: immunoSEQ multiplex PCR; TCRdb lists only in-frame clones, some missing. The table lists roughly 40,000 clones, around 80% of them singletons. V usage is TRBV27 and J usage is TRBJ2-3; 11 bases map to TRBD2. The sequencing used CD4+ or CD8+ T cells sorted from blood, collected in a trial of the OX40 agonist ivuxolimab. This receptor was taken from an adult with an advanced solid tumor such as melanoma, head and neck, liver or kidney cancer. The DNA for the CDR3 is TGTGCCAGCAGTTTTCGACTAGCGGGATTTTCAGATACGCAGTATTTT. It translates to CASSFRLAGFSDTQYF.